The sequence of this T cell receptor beta chain was determined in a study of cytomegalovirus exposure and HLA in healthy donors. Study observations and caveats: As immune exposure information, only CMV serostatus was available.

The primer mix had 60 Vbeta and 13 Jbeta primers. The repertoire was sequenced with immunoSEQ multiplex PCR; TCRdb's copy has only in-frame clones and lacks some. The sample yields about 120,000 clones, approximately 72% seen once. This clone was picked up a small number of times. The target antigen is unknown. The CDR3 sequence is 13 residues long. V was shortened by 2 bases and J by 1 base, with 5 bases between the two germline ends. Germline CDR1 reads SEHNR; CDR2 reads FQNEAQ (reference sequence). The receptor comes from a young man in good health and CMV-seronegative. The sample consisted of PBMCs. The V and J genes are TRBV7-9 and TRBJ1-1; D is uncertain. CDR3 region: CASSLRGNTEAFF. Written as DNA, the CDR3 is TGTGCCAGCAGCTTACGCGGGAACACTGAAGCTTTCTTT. Complete variable domain (other parts from reference TRBV7-9 and TRBJ1-1): DTGVSQNPRHKITKRGQNVTFRCDPISEHNRLYWYRQTLGQGPEFLTYFQNEAQLEKSRLLSDRFSAERPKGSFSTLEIQRTEQGDSAMYLCASSLRGNTEAFFGQGTRLTVV.